Below, 10 T cell receptor beta chains from the same sample are listed, as sequenced in a study of T cells after yellow fever vaccination. In TCRdb, the 5' RACE reads were re-called with MiXCR into one record per CDR3 protein. The sample carries a few hundred thousand distinct CDR3 sequences, around 13% recorded once. Material: CD4+ T cells sorted from PBMCs, obtained 15 days after the yellow fever booster vaccination. Source of these receptors: a man aged 18 to 35 who received the YFV17D yellow fever vaccine.

The gene calls are TRBV11-2 and TRBJ2-5; unclear D gene. The CDR3 has 13 residues. V lost 2 bases, J lost 5 bases, and 9 bases lay in between. Per germline, CDR1 SGHAT and CDR2 FQNNGV. CDR3 coding DNA: TGTGCCAGCAGCTTATCGTTAGGGGAGACCCAGTACTTC. Its translation is CASSLSLGETQYF.

This clonotype was found many times. This rearrangement joins TRBV5-6 to TRBJ2-1, with D possibly matching TRBD1 (5 bases). In germline, CDR1 is SGHDT, CDR2 YYEEEE. The V end was cut by 1 base, the J end by 4 bases, with 9 bases between. This CDR3 spans 14 amino acids. CDR3 residues: CASSLLTAYNEQFF. The DNA for the CDR3 is TGTGCCAGCAGCTTGTTGACAGCATACAATGAGCAGTTCTTC.

This clonotype was counted at least ten times. J is TRBJ1-3 and V is TRBV29-1, with D uncertain. CDR1 SQVTM and CDR2 ANQGSEA come from the germline V gene. The CDR3 runs 15 residues. Trimming shortened V by 0 bases and J by 3 bases, and 12 bases separated the two germline ends. The CDR3 DNA is TGCAGCGTTGAAGATTGGAAAGTGGGTGGAAACACCATATATTTT. As protein: CSVEDWKVGGNTIYF.

This clonotype was found a few times. The chain has TRBV20-1 and TRBJ1-4; no reliable D call. The V end was cut by 1 base, the J end by 0 bases, with 9 bases between. This CDR3 is built from 15 residues. The germline CDR1 and CDR2 sequences are DFQATT and SNEGSKA (reference sequence). CDR3 in DNA: TGCAGTGCTAGAGTCGGGGTTGCAACTAATGAAAAACTGTTTTTT. Protein: CSARVGVATNEKLFF.

This clonotype was counted at least ten times. This rearrangement joins TRBV24-1 to TRBJ2-1, with D tentatively TRBD1 or TRBD2 (5 bases each). The V gene's germline CDR1 is KGHDR and CDR2 SFDVKD. V was shortened by 9 bases and J by 0 bases, with 11 bases between the two germline ends. This CDR3 has 14 residues. DNA of the CDR3: TGTGCCACCGGGGACCGCAGCTCCTACAATGAGCAGTTCTTC. It is translated as CATGDRSSYNEQFF.

This clonotype was seen a handful of times. This chain links TRBV10-3 with TRBJ2-2; TRBD1 matches at 7 bases. Germline CDR1 and CDR2: ENHRY and SYGVKD. The CDR3 runs 14 residues. With 10 bases clipped from V and 0 bases from J, the junction kept 5 bases outside the gene matches. CDR3 sequence reads: CATRQGANTGELFF. In nucleotides, the CDR3 is TGTGCCACCCGACAGGGTGCGAACACCGGGGAGCTGTTTTTT.

This clonotype was found a few times. The gene calls are TRBV2 and TRBJ1-5, with a tentative D call TRBD1 (6 bases). The V gene lost 7 bases and the J gene lost 1 base, with 8 bases spanning the gap. This CDR3 region has 13 residues. Germline-derived CDR1 and CDR2 are SNHLY and FYNNEI. CDR3 sequence: CASIGQSNQPQHF. The CDR3, as DNA: TGTGCCAGCATTGGACAGAGCAATCAGCCCCAGCATTTT.

This clonotype was counted a few times. The chain employs TRBV6-1 and TRBJ2-3; 7 positions match TRBD1. This CDR3 comprises 14 residues. The ends lost 6 bases at V and 4 bases at J; junction bases unmatched: 7. Looked up from germline, CDR1 is MNHNS and CDR2 is SASEGT. This chain's CDR3 is CASSRTTGADTQYF. The CDR3 nucleotides read TGTGCCAGCAGCCGAACCACAGGGGCAGATACGCAGTATTTT.

This clonotype was recorded many times. The chain combines TRBV11-2 with TRBJ2-1; 8 nucleotides match TRBD2. CDR1 and CDR2 from the germline V gene are SGHAT and FQNNGV. V was clipped by 5 bases and J by 4 bases; unmatched bases: 13. This CDR3 comprises 17 residues. The chain's CDR3 is CASSPGRGVQRYNEQFF. Written as DNA, the CDR3 is TGTGCCAGCAGCCCCGGGAGGGGCGTCCAGCGGTACAATGAGCAGTTCTTC.

The J gene is TRBJ1-1, the V gene TRBV24-1; no definite D call. Trimming took off 4 bases at V and 10 bases at J, with 9 bases between the two ends. This CDR3 region has 11 residues. Per germline, CDR1 KGHDR and CDR2 SFDVKD. The CDR3 nucleotides are TGTGCCACCAGTGAACAAGGGCGAGCTTTCTTT. This gives the protein CATSEQGRAFF.